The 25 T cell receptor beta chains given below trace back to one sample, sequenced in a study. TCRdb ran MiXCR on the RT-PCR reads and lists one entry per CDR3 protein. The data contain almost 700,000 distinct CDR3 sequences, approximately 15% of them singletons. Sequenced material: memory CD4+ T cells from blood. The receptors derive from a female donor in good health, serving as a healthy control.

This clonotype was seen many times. The CDR3 here is CSVSRTGNTGELFF. The CDR3 DNA follows: TGCAGCGTTTCTCGGACAGGGAACACCGGGGAGCTGTTTTTT. The chain joins TRBV29-1 to TRBJ2-2; TRBD1 matches 7 bases. Germline V gives CDR1 SQVTM, CDR2 ANQGSEA. This CDR3 is 14 amino acids long. With 5 bases clipped from V and 1 base from J, the junction kept 4 bases outside the gene matches.

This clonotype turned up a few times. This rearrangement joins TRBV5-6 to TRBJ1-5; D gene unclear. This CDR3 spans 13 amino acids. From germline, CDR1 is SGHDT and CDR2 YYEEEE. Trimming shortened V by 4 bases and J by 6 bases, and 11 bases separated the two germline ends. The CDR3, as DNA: TGTGCCAGCAGCGAAGGGCGGGGTCAGCCCCAGCATTTT. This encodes CASSEGRGQPQHF.

The CDR3 region is CASSLASGGAMVTDTQYF. The CDR3 region has the DNA TGTGCCAGCAGCTTGGCTAGCGGGGGGGCCATGGTCACAGATACGCAGTATTTT. This chain uses TRBV7-2 with TRBJ2-3; 12 bases map to TRBD2. Germline CDR1 SGHTA, CDR2 FQGNSA. This CDR3 is 18 amino acids long. Losses at the gene ends were 3 bases for V and 2 bases for J; bases not matched to a gene: 9.

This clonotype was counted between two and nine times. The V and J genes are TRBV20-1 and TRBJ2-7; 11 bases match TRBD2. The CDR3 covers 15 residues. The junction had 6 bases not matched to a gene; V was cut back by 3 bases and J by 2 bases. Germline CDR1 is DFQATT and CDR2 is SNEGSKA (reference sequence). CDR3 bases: TGCAGTGCTAGCCTAGGGACTAGCGGAACCTACGAGCAGTACTTC. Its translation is CSASLGTSGTYEQYF.

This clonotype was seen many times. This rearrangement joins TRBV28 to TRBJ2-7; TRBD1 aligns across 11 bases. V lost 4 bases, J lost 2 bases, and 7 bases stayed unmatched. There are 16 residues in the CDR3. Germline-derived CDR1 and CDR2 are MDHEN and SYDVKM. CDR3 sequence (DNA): TGTGCCAGCAGTTCCTACGGACAGGGGGCGACCTACGAGCAGTACTTC. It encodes CASSSYGQGATYEQYF.

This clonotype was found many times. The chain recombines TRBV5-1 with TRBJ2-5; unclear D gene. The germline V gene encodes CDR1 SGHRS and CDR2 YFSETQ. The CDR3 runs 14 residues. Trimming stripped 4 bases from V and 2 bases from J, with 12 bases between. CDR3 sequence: CASSPGPIQETQYF. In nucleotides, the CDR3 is TGCGCCAGCAGCCCCGGACCGATTCAAGAGACCCAGTACTTC.

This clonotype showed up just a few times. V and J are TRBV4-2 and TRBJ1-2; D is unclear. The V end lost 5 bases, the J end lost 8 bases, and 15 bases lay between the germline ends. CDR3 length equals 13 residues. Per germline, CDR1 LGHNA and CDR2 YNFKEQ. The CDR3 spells CASSSTLSEGYTF. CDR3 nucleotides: TGTGCCAGCAGCTCCACCTTAAGTGAGGGCTACACCTTC.

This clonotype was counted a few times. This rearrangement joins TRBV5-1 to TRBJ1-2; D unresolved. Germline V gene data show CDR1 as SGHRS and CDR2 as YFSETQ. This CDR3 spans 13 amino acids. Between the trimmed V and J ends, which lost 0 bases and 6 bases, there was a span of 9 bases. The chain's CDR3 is CASSLVNSDGYTF. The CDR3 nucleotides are TGCGCCAGCAGCTTGGTTAACAGCGATGGCTACACCTTC.

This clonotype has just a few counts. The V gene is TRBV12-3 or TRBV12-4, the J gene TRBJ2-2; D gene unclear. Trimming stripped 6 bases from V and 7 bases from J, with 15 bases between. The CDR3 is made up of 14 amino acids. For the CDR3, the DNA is TGTGCCAGCAGCGAATCCGGCGTCCACGGGGAGCTGTTTTTT. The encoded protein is CASSESGVHGELFF.

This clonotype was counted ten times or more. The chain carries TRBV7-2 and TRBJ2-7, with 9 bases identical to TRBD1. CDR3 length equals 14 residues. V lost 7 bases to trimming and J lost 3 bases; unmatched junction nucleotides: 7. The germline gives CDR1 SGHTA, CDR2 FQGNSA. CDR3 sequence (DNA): TGTGCCAGCATGTCCGGGACAGGGAGCTACGAGCAGTACTTC. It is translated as CASMSGTGSYEQYF.

The CDR3 is CASSFQATQETQYF. The CDR3 DNA reads TGCGCCAGCAGCTTCCAGGCAACCCAAGAGACCCAGTACTTC. The V call is TRBV5-1, the J call TRBJ2-5; D gene ambiguous. Germline CDR1 and CDR2: SGHRS and YFSETQ. Trimming left V 2 bases short and J 1 base short, with 9 bases between. This CDR3 contains 14 residues.

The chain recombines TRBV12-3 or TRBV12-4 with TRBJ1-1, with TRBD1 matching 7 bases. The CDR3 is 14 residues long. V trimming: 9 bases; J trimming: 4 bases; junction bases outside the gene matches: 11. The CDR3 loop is CASEYRGGSTEAFF. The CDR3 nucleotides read TGTGCCAGTGAGTACAGGGGAGGTAGCACTGAAGCTTTCTTT.

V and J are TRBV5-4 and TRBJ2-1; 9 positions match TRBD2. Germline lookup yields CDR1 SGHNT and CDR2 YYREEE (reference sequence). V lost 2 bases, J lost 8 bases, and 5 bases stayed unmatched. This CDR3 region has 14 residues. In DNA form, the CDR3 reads TGTGCCAGCAGCTTTAGCGGGAGATTCTATGAGCAGTTCTTC. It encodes CASSFSGRFYEQFF.

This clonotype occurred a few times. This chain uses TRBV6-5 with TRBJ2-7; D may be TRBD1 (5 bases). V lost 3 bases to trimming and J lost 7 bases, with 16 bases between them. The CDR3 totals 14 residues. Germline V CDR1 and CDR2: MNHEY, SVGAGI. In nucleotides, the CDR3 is TGTGCCAGCAGTTATCACGGCGGTTCAGGGGAGCAGTACTTC. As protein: CASSYHGGSGEQYF.

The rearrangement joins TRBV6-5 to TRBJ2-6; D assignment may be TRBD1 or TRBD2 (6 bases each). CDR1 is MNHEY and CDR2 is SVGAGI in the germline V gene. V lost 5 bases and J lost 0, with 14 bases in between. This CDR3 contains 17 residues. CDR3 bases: TGTGCCAGCAGTGGAGTGGGGGGCGACTCTGGGGCCAACGTCCTGACTTTC. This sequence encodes CASSGVGGDSGANVLTF.

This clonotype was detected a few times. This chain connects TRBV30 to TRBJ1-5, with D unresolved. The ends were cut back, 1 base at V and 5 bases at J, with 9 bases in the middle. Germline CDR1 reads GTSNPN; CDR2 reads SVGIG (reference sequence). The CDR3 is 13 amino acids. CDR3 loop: CAWSGGLDQPQHF. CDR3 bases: TGTGCCTGGAGTGGTGGATTGGATCAGCCCCAGCATTTT.

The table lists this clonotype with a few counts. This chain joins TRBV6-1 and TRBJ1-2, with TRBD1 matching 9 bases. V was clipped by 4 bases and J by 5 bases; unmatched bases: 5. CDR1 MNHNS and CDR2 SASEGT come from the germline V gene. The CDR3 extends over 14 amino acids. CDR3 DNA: TGTGCCAGCAGTGTGACAGGGGGAACGTATGGCTACACCTTC. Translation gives CASSVTGGTYGYTF.

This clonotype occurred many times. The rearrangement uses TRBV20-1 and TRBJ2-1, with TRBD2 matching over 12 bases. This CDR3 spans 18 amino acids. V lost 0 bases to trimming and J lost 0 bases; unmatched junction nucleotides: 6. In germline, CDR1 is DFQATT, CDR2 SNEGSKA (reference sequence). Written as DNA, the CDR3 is TGCAGTGCTAGAGATTGGCTAGCGGGAGGGTTCTCCTACAATGAGCAGTTCTTC. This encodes CSARDWLAGGFSYNEQFF.

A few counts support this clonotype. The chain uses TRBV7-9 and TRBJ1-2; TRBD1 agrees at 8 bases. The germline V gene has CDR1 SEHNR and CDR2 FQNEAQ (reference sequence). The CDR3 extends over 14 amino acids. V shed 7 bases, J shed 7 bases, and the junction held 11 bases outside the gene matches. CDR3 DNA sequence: TGTGCCAGCACTATGCTGGACAGGGATAGTGGCTACACCTTC. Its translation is CASTMLDRDSGYTF.

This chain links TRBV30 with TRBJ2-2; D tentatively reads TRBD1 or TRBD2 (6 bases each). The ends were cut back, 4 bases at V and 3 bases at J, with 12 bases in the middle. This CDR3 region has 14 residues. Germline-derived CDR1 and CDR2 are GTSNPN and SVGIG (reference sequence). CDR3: CAWTRGHDTGELFF. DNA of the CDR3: TGTGCCTGGACACGGGGGCATGACACCGGGGAGCTGTTTTTT. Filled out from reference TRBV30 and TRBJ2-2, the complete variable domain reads SQTIHQWPATLVQPVGSPLSLECTVEGTSNPNLYWYRQAAGRGLQLLFYSVGIGQISSEVPQNLSASRPQDRQFILSSKKLLLSDSGFYLCAWTRGHDTGELFFGEGSRLTVL.

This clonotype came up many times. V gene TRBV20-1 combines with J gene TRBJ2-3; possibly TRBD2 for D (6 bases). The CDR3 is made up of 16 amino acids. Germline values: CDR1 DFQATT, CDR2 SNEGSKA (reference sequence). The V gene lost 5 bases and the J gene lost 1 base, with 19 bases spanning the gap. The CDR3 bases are TGCAGTGCTGCAGGATCCGGGGGAGGTCGCACAGATACGCAGTATTTT. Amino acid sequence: CSAAGSGGGRTDTQYF.

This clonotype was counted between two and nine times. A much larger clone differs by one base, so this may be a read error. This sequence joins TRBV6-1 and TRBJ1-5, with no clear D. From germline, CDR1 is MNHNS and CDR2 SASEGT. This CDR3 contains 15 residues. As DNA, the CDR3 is TGTGCCAGCAGCCCCGGACCTCTTGAGGCTCAGCGCCAGCATTTT. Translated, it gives CASSPGPLEAQRQHF.

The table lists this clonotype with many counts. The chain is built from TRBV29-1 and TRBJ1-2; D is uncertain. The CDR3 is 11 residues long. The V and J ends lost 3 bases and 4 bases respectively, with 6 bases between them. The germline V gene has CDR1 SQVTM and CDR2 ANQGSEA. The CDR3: CSVDYSYGYTF. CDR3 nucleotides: TGCAGCGTTGACTATAGCTATGGCTACACCTTC. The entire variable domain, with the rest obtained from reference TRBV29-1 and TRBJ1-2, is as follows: SAVISQKPSRDICQRGTSLTIQCQVDSQVTMMFWYRQQPGQSLTLIATANQGSEATYESGFVIDKFPISRPNLTFSTLTVSNMSPEDSSIYLCSVDYSYGYTFGSGTRLTVV.

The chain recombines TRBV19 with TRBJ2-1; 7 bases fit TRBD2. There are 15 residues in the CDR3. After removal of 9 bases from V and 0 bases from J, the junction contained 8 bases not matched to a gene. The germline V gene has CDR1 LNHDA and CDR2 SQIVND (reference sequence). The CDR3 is CASQGLADSYNEQFF. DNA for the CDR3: TGTGCCAGCCAAGGGCTAGCGGACTCCTACAATGAGCAGTTCTTC.

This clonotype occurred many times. The CDR3 is CASGRDFTDTQYF. CDR3 nucleotides: TGTGCCAGCGGGAGGGACTTCACAGATACGCAGTATTTT. The gene calls are TRBV6-5 and TRBJ2-3; 7 bases align to TRBD2. CDR3 length: 13 amino acids. CDR1 MNHEY and CDR2 SVGAGI come from the germline V gene. V lost 8 bases to trimming and J lost 2 bases; unmatched junction nucleotides: 4.